The 12 T cell receptor beta chains below come from one sample, sequenced in a study of neurological immune-mediated disorders. The sample's time point: longitudinal time-point 2. TCRdb processed the 5' RACE reads anew with MiXCR; each CDR3 protein has one entry. The sample contains around 90,000 distinct CDR3 sequences, 13% of which appear only once. Sequences were obtained from PBMCs. The receptors shown here come from a female donor with HTLV-1-associated myelopathy (HAM/TSP).

This clonotype was observed at least ten times. This chain connects TRBV29-1 to TRBJ2-1, with TRBD2 as a possible D gene (6 bases). Trimming shortened V by 7 bases and J by 3 bases, and 10 bases separated the two germline ends. The CDR3 is 12 amino acids. Germline CDR1 and CDR2: SQVTM and ANQGSEA. The CDR3 DNA sequence: TGCAGCGCCCGACTAGTCTACAATGAGCAGTTCTTC. It encodes CSARLVYNEQFF.

This clonotype was observed at least ten times. The rearrangement uses TRBV5-1 and TRBJ2-3; no definite D call. This CDR3 contains 14 residues. Germline lookup yields CDR1 SGHRS and CDR2 YFSETQ. Trimming stripped 0 bases from V and 2 bases from J, with 7 bases between. CDR3 amino acids: CASSLGDLTDTQYF. CDR3 nucleotide sequence: TGCGCCAGCAGCTTGGGCGACCTCACAGATACGCAGTATTTT.

On this clonotype: This may arise from a read error, as a much more abundant clone is one base away. This is likely a read error, given that the CDR3 carries no conserved phenylalanine or tryptophan at its end. The chain couples TRBV7-3 to TRBJ2-3, with D possibly matching TRBD2 (5 bases). The CDR3 runs 14 residues. CDR1 SGHTA and CDR2 FQGTGA come from the germline V gene. V lost 4 bases to trimming and J lost 1 base, with 9 bases between them. The CDR3 spells CASSSSGGTDTQYS. The CDR3 DNA reads as TGTGCCAGCAGCTCCTCCGGGGGCACAGATACGCAGTATTCT.

This clonotype has ten or more counts. The chain uses TRBV29-1 and TRBJ2-3, with 7 bases matching TRBD1. The CDR3 spans 13 residues. CDR1 SQVTM and CDR2 ANQGSEA come from the germline V gene. V lost 8 bases to trimming and J lost 4 bases; unmatched junction nucleotides: 9. For the CDR3, the DNA is TGCAGCCTCCGCCGACAGGGTTCAGATACGCAGTATTTT. It is translated as CSLRRQGSDTQYF.

About this clonotype: A clone one base away is much larger, so this may be a read error. The V and J genes are TRBV7-2 and TRBJ2-3; 11 positions match TRBD2. J gave up 6 bases and V 5 bases, and 7 bases lay outside the gene matches. Germline V lookup: CDR1 SGHTA, CDR2 FQGNSA. This CDR3 region has 15 residues. The CDR3 here is CASSHSGGGLDTQYF. CDR3 nucleotide sequence: TGTGCCAGCAGCCATAGCGGGGGGGGCTTGGATACGCAGTATTTT.

This clonotype was seen repeatedly, ten times or more. The chain recombines TRBV14 with TRBJ2-7; 8 bases are shared with TRBD2. Germline CDR1 SGHDN, CDR2 FVKESK. This CDR3 has 16 residues. Germline trimming cut 0 bases from V and 4 bases from J; bases unmatched to any gene: 8. The CDR3 region is CASSQETGGAFYEQYF. CDR3 nucleotide sequence: TGTGCCAGCAGCCAAGAGACCGGGGGGGCGTTTTACGAGCAGTACTTC.

The sample holds many counts of this clonotype. This chain joins TRBV5-1 and TRBJ1-4; 7 bases align to TRBD1. Germline-derived CDR1 and CDR2 are SGHRS and YFSETQ. The CDR3 has 15 amino acids. V shed 3 bases, J shed 0 bases, and the junction held 2 bases outside the gene matches. The CDR3 coding sequence is TGCGCCAGCAGCTACGGACAGGCAACTAATGAAAAACTGTTTTTT. The encoded protein is CASSYGQATNEKLFF.

This chain joins TRBV12-3 or TRBV12-4 and TRBJ2-3, with D possibly TRBD1 on 6 matching bases. The CDR3 consists of 20 residues. The V end lost 2 bases, the J end lost 6 bases, and 30 bases lay between the germline ends. This CDR3 is CASSLRVLGAETGKRDTQYF. CDR3 in DNA: TGTGCCAGCAGTTTACGGGTCCTGGGGGCCGAGACAGGCAAAAGGGATACGCAGTATTTT.

This clonotype was detected ten times or more. The chain combines TRBV20-1 with TRBJ1-1; D gene uncertain. CDR1 DFQATT and CDR2 SNEGSKA come from the germline V gene (reference sequence). The CDR3 has 11 residues. Trimming removed 5 bases at V and 3 bases at J, with 7 bases between. The CDR3 bases are TGCAGTGCTCCCGTATACACTGAAGCTTTCTTT. Translated, it gives CSAPVYTEAFF.

CDR3 in amino acids: CASSPPSRVLNTEAFF. The DNA of the CDR3 is TGTGCCAGCAGCCCACCCTCGAGGGTATTGAACACTGAAGCTTTCTTT. J is TRBJ1-1 and V is TRBV3-1; D ambiguous. Per the germline V gene, CDR1 is LGHDT and CDR2 is YNNKEL (reference sequence). This CDR3 has 16 amino acids. Trimming took 4 bases from V and 0 from J, leaving 15 bases between them. Combining the CDR3 with reference TRBV3-1 and TRBJ1-1 gives the whole variable domain DTAVSQTPKYLVTQMGNDKSIKCEQNLGHDTMYWYKQDSKKFLKIMFSYNNKELIINETVPNRFSPKSPDKAHLNLHINSLELGDSAVYFCASSPPSRVLNTEAFFGQGTRLTVV.

This clonotype has ten or more counts. The V call is TRBV20-1, the J call TRBJ2-2; the match to TRBD2 covers 11 bases. J was trimmed by 5 bases and V by 2 bases; bases with no gene match: 4. Germline CDR1 and CDR2: DFQATT and SNEGSKA (reference sequence). This CDR3 has 15 amino acids. The CDR3 region is CSARLVAGGTGELFF. The CDR3 nucleotides are TGCAGTGCTAGATTGGTAGCGGGGGGGACCGGGGAGCTGTTTTTT.

This clonotype appeared many times. The chain employs TRBV5-1 and TRBJ2-1, with D perhaps matching TRBD2 (5 bases). V was pared by 4 bases and J by 6 bases, with 20 bases between. There are 16 residues in the CDR3. The germline CDR1 and CDR2 sequences are SGHRS and YFSETQ. CDR3 sequence reads: CASSLDPLLVSNEQFF. CDR3 DNA sequence: TGCGCCAGCAGCCTCGATCCCCTACTAGTCTCCAATGAGCAGTTCTTC.